This TCR beta chain was sequenced during a study of blood T cell repertoires in COVID-19. Across the study: The origin of the acute and convalescent COVID-19 samples was the United States, Italy and Spain. PBMCs, B-cell-depleted T cells, or T cells were the source of the cDNA or gDNA that made up the material.

There are 15 residues in the CDR3. After removal of 5 bases from V and 5 bases from J, the junction contained 9 bases not matched to a gene. CDR1 and CDR2 from the germline V gene are SGHNT and YENEEA. Original analysis: Reference gene primer amplification in the assay estimated nucleated cell counts. The protocol was immunoSEQ multiplex PCR, while the TCRdb copy is restricted to in-frame clones and leaves out a portion. V and J calls and clone size come straight from that table; D and trimming were deduced from the DNA. The sample shows fewer than 200,000 clones, around four fifths of them seen only once.

The sequenced material came from peripheral blood. The chain recombines TRBV11-3 with TRBJ2-3, with TRBD2 identical over 8 bases. The receptor was isolated from a woman aged 70-85 years who had recovered from COVID-19. Written as DNA, the CDR3 is TGTGCCAGCAGCCCAGGTGGCGGGAGGCAAGATACGCAGTATTTT. Its protein is CASSPGGGRQDTQYF.